This T cell receptor beta chain was obtained from a study of shared clonotypes between healthy human individuals. In the study overall: Each donor's CD4 naive and CD4 memory cells filled three plates apiece, CD8 naive two, and CD8 memory one.

The protocol was immunoSEQ multiplex PCR, while the TCRdb copy is restricted to in-frame clones and leaves out a portion. The data show 2,500,000 or so clones, around 93% seen once. A word on this clone: Its antigen is not known. Other DNA sequences of this sample code for an identical CDR3.

Study-level results: It was only blood that was sampled, and tissue repertoires likely differ.

V dropped 6 bases and J dropped 2 bases, with 4 bases sitting between them. The V gene's germline CDR1 is SNHLY and CDR2 FYNNEI. The CDR3 contains 12 residues. The V call is TRBV2, the J call TRBJ1-4; D unresolved. This clonotype was sampled from a man younger than 30 in good health. Some clones in this sample may be carry-over from other donors' samples. Sample: naive CD4+ T cells from PBMCs. Subset indicated: CD45RA+ positively selected. CDR3 residues: CASRVTNEKLFF. Written as DNA, the CDR3 is TGTGCCAGCAGGGTCACTAATGAAAAACTGTTTTTT. Complete variable domain (other parts from reference TRBV2 and TRBJ1-4): EPEVTQTPSHQVTQMGQEVILRCVPISNHLYFYWYRQILGQKVEFLVSFYNNEISEKSEIFDDQFSVERPDGSNFTLKIRSTKLEDSAMYFCASRVTNEKLFFGSGTQLSVL.